The TCR beta chain described here comes from a study of CD8+ T cells in alopecia areata. As the sequencing template, cDNA was produced by extracting RNA and reverse transcribing it. The repertoire was sequenced with immunoSEQ multiplex PCR; TCRdb's copy has only in-frame clones and lacks some. Here the sample spans 150,000 to 200,000 clones, around 71% being singletons. In alopecia areata patients, both lesional scalp punch biopsies and peripheral blood were collected. Isolation of CD4+ and CD8+ T cells from PBMCs was achieved by sorting. This CDR3 spans 16 amino acids. Unmatched junction bases numbered 8, after V lost 4 bases and J lost 0 bases. Germline V gene data show CDR1 as GTSNPN and CDR2 as SVGIG (reference sequence). Study conclusions and caveats: Affected scalp, especially in alopecia totalis/universalis, had a higher clonality than normal scalp did.

Of note for this clone: Its antigen is undetermined.

Sequencing used CD8+ T cells sorted from blood, obtained at week 0. This TCR derives from a human donor with alopecia areata. The V call is TRBV30, the J call TRBJ2-3; 9 bases map to TRBD2. As DNA, the CDR3 is TGTGCCTGGAAGTTACTAGCGGGCTTTAGCACAGATACGCAGTATTTT. Protein: CAWKLLAGFSTDTQYF.